The subject of this entry is one T cell receptor (beta chain). The CDR3 length is 17 residues. V was pared by 0 bases and J by 2 bases, with 3 bases of the junction left unmatched. The germline CDR1 and CDR2 sequences are LGHNA and YSLEER. This sample was included in a study of control samples from healthy donors and cancer patients. TCRdb keeps only in-frame clones here, not all; method: immunoSEQ multiplex PCR. The table includes approximately 86,000 clones, over 65% detected once. The sample taken for sequencing was blood. The clonotype was recovered from a woman in her thirties or forties in good health. V gene TRBV4-3 combines with J gene TRBJ2-1; 11 positions agree with TRBD2. CDR3 sequence: CASSQDLLAGAYNEQFF. CDR3 nucleotide sequence: TGCGCCAGCAGCCAAGATCTACTAGCGGGAGCCTACAATGAGCAGTTCTTC.